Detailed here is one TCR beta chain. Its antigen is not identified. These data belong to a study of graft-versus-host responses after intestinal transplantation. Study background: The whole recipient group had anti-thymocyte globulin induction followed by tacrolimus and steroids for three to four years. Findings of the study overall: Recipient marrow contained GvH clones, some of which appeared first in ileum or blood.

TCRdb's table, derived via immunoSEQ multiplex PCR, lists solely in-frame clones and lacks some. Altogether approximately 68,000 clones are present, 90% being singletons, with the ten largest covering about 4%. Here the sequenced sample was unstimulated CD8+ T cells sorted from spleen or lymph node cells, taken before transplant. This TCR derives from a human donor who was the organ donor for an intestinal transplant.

The CDR3 loop is CASSQGGPYYGYTF. CDR3 nucleotides: TGCGCCAGCAGCCAAGGGGGCCCTTACTATGGCTACACCTTC. The genes are TRBV4-1 and TRBJ1-2, with a tentative D call TRBD1 (5 bases). Germline V lookup: CDR1 MGHRA, CDR2 YSYEKL. The CDR3 contains 14 residues. V was pared by 1 base and J by 3 bases, with 9 bases between.